The sequence of this TCR beta chain was determined in a study of early T cells in non-severe SARS-CoV-2 infection (dated by TCRdb to the early 2020s). Describing the broader study: TCR sequencing used bulk RNA from unsorted whole blood, so alpha and beta chains could not be paired. General findings and caveats noted by the study authors: VDJdb matching was skewed toward anti-spike CD8 responses, so virus-specific expansions were likely underestimated and private and CD4 specificities were missed.

Set within a cohort of healthcare workers in London, UK, this nested case-control study involved weekly PCR testing of nasopharyngeal swabs along with blood sampling. Healthcare workers were enrolled in the week of the UK lockdown, from 23 to 31 March 2020, and were followed every week for up to roughly 16 weeks. Preparation of the library involved 5' RACE. Sequenced using a NextSeq 500. Unique molecular identifiers were attached to individual cDNA molecules in the TCR library protocol so that sequencing error and PCR bias could be corrected. Both TCR alpha and beta chains were sequenced, and tight co-correlation was observed between alpha and beta sequence abundances in each sample. As for the original processing: Decombinator V4 was used to annotate the V gene, J gene and CDR3 of the TCR sequences. TCRs were defined as expanded if a significant change between any two time points was detected under a Poisson model with p below 0.0001. TCR abundances were normalised to the total number of TCRs sequenced per sample and expressed as counts per million. MAIT TCRs were defined by TRAV1-2 paired with TRAJ12, TRAJ20 or TRAJ33, and iNKT TCRs by TRAV10 paired with TRAJ18. VDJdb, accessed 1 November 2021, was searched for CMV, EBV and SARS-CoV-2 annotated TCRs, with TCRs annotated for multiple antigens excluded. TCRdb passed the public sequencing reads through fastp at Q25 and MiXCR, retaining productive beta sequences. Rows are unified per CDR3 protein, each entry keeping the most common DNA and genes. TCRdb's processing, not the authors' own work, is the source of the V and J calls. In this sample the table shows approximately 69,000 distinct CDR3 sequences, 12% of which occur a single time. Together, the top ten hold roughly 2.5% of the sample.

This clonotype was detected only a few times. This clone's antigen is unknown. Base qualities are missing; no much larger clone stands one base away. V ends up 3 bases short and J 5 bases short, with an unmatched junction base count of 5. From the cysteine up to the phenylalanine, the CDR3 has a length of 14 residues. Just CDR3 DNA is preserved here, 42 bases in frame from base 1. CDR1 SGHRS and CDR2 YFSETQ are derived from the germline V gene. Sequencing used whole blood, obtained at baseline. The sequence was collected from an adult who was a healthcare worker with PCR-confirmed SARS-CoV-2 infection or an uninfected control (not recorded which). The chain uses TRBV5-1 and TRBJ2-1; 7 central nucleotides agree with TRBD2. The nucleotide sequence is TGCGCCAGCAGCTCCAGCGGGGCGAACAATGAGCAGTTCTTC. This is translated as CASSSSGANNEQFF.